The entry below describes one TCR beta chain. The antigen is unknown. It may be a read error: a sequence one base away is much more abundant. TCRdb called the RT-PCR reads again in MiXCR, with one record for every CDR3 protein. The table has hundreds of thousands of distinct CDR3 sequences, approximately 15% seen once. The data are from a study of response to subunit inactivated influenza vaccine. The study, taken as a whole, reports: Each seasonal influenza vaccination, the authors suggested, recruits few new T cells.

The V gene's germline CDR1 is LGHDT and CDR2 YNNKEL (reference sequence). There are 14 residues in the CDR3. V was trimmed by 2 bases and J by 2 bases, leaving 9 bases between them. V usage is TRBV3-1 and J usage is TRBJ2-5; D remains ambiguous. This receptor was identified in a man in his fifties or sixties who received an inactivated influenza vaccine. This sample comprised PBMCs from blood, obtained 14 days before vaccination. This chain's CDR3 is CASSQYRVQETQYF. The CDR3, as DNA: TGTGCCAGCAGCCAATACCGTGTTCAAGAGACCCAGTACTTC.